Below are 23 T cell receptor beta chains sequenced from a single sample in a study of blood T cell repertoires in COVID-19. TCRdb keeps only in-frame clones here, not all; method: immunoSEQ multiplex PCR. This table has roughly 150,000 clones, roughly 85% appearing once. Sequenced: peripheral blood. The receptor source for this set is a woman in her sixties with COVID-19, enrolled during active disease.

This clone has a handful of counts. The chain employs TRBV5-1 and TRBJ1-1; D gene uncertain. Germline CDR1 SGHRS, CDR2 YFSETQ. Trimming took 0 bases from V and 4 from J, leaving 16 bases between them. This CDR3 contains 16 residues. CDR3 region: CASSLGAGGFSTEAFF. The CDR3 region has the DNA TGCGCCAGCAGCTTGGGGGCAGGTGGATTTAGCACTGAAGCTTTCTTT.

The CDR3 here is CASSHRQGQRSYEQYF. DNA of the CDR3: TGTGCCAGCAGCCACCGACAGGGGCAGAGGTCCTACGAGCAGTACTTC. The chain uses TRBV7-2 and TRBJ2-7; 8 positions match TRBD1. The J segment lost 1 base and the V segment lost 5 bases, leaving 10 bases of the junction unmatched. Germline V lookup: CDR1 SGHTA, CDR2 FQGNSA. The length of the CDR3 is 16 residues. Looking up the rest from reference TRBV7-2 and TRBJ2-7 gives the full variable domain: GAGVSQSPSNKVTEKGKDVELRCDPISGHTALYWYRQSLGQGLEFLIYFQGNSAPDKSGLPSDRFSAERTGGSVSTLTIQRTQQEDSAVYLCASSHRQGQRSYEQYFGPGTRLTVT.

This chain links TRBV3-1 (or the pseudogene TRBV3-2) with TRBJ2-2, with 12 bases aligning to TRBD2. From germline, CDR1 is LGHDT and CDR2 YNNKEL (reference sequence). The CDR3 totals 16 residues. The ends lost 4 bases at V and 4 bases at J; junction bases unmatched: 4. CDR3 in amino acids: CASSPRGLAGTGELFF. CDR3 nucleotides: TGTGCCAGCAGCCCTCGGGGACTAGCGGGCACCGGGGAGCTGTTTTTT.

The chain's CDR3 is CASSRTPGVYGYTF. The CDR3 DNA follows: TGTGCCAGCAGCCGGACCCCAGGGGTCTATGGCTACACCTTC. The chain combines TRBV7-3 with TRBJ1-2, with D possibly being TRBD1 (6 bases). This CDR3 contains 14 residues. Germline assignment: CDR1 SGHTA and CDR2 FQGTGA. Trimming removed 5 bases from V and 4 bases from J, with 14 bases in between.

This chain links TRBV27 with TRBJ2-1, with 13 bases aligning to TRBD2. V was pared by 4 bases and J by 8 bases, with 5 bases of the junction left unmatched. This CDR3 region has 15 residues. Germline loops: CDR1 MNHEY, CDR2 SMNVEV (reference sequence). CDR3 loop: CASSWTSGSYDEQFF. DNA for the CDR3: TGTGCCAGCAGTTGGACTAGCGGGAGTTACGATGAGCAGTTCTTC.

Only a few counts were recorded for this clone. This chain joins TRBV5-1 and TRBJ2-2; 8 bases are a match to TRBD2. The CDR3 covers 16 residues. V lost 4 bases, J lost 7 bases, and 12 bases stayed unmatched. CDR1 is SGHRS and CDR2 is YFSETQ in the germline V gene. The CDR3 nucleotides are TGCGCCAGCAGCCCTCGATATAGCGGGATTGGCGGGGAGCTGTTTTTT. Protein: CASSPRYSGIGGELFF.

The CDR3 DNA follows: TGTGCCAGTACCAAGCCGGGCAGGAGGCATGGAAACACCATATATTTT. It codes for CASTKPGRRHGNTIYF. The chain employs TRBV19 and TRBJ1-3; D unresolved. CDR3 length equals 16 residues. V lost 7 bases and J 3 bases, leaving 19 bases between the germline ends. The V gene's germline CDR1 is LNHDA and CDR2 SQIVND (reference sequence).

The rearrangement uses TRBV5-4 and TRBJ2-7; D unresolved. The CDR3 runs to 12 residues. Germline assignment: CDR1 SGHNT and CDR2 YYREEE (reference sequence). The V and J ends lost 1 base and 3 bases respectively, with 5 bases between them. This chain's CDR3 is CASSLNGYEQYV. The CDR3 DNA sequence: TGTGCCAGCAGCTTGAACGGCTACGAGCAGTACGTC.

V and J are TRBV19 and TRBJ2-5; 8 nucleotides line up with TRBD1. The CDR3 is made up of 14 amino acids. Germline assignment: CDR1 LNHDA and CDR2 SQIVND (reference sequence). J lost 4 bases, V lost 5 bases, and 6 bases had no gene match. CDR3 DNA: TGTGCCAGTAGTCTAGGACAGGGAAGAGAGACCCAGTACTTC. Protein product: CASSLGQGRETQYF.

J is TRBJ1-6 and V is TRBV27; 9 nucleotides match TRBD1. The CDR3 length is 14 residues. CDR1 and CDR2 (germline): MNHEY, SMNVEV (reference sequence). The V segment lost 5 bases and the J segment 7 bases; nucleotides outside the gene matches: 3. CDR3 nucleotide sequence: TGTGCCAGCAGTCTAGGGACAGGGAATTCACCCCTCCACTTT. Residues: CASSLGTGNSPLHF.

CDR3 in DNA: TGTGCCATCAGTGAGGGTAGACAGAAGTCAGATACGCAGTATTTT. It yields the protein CAISEGRQKSDTQYF. The V gene is TRBV10-3, the J gene TRBJ2-3; weak D call: TRBD1 (5 bases). Trimming left V 2 bases short and J 4 bases short, with 13 bases between. The CDR3 contains 15 residues. CDR1 ENHRY and CDR2 SYGVKD come from the germline V gene.

A few counts support this clone. The chain joins TRBV30 to TRBJ1-6, with 7 bases matching TRBD1. This CDR3 comprises 16 residues. Germline V gene data show CDR1 as GTSNPN and CDR2 as SVGIG (reference sequence). J was trimmed by 7 bases and V by 2 bases; bases with no gene match: 11. The CDR3 loop reads CAWSKLRTGKNSPLHF. CDR3 in DNA: TGTGCCTGGAGTAAGCTTCGGACAGGAAAGAATTCACCCCTCCACTTT.

The chain has TRBV6-6 and TRBJ2-3, with D possibly TRBD1 on 6 matching bases. V was shortened by 10 bases and J by 0 bases, with 14 bases between the two germline ends. The CDR3 spans 14 residues. Per germline, CDR1 MNHNY and CDR2 SVGAGI (reference sequence). The CDR3 DNA reads TGTGCCACCATGGCGACAGGTAGCACAGATACGCAGTATTTT. As protein: CATMATGSTDTQYF.

This chain joins TRBV19 and TRBJ1-2; TRBD1 aligns across 8 bases. The length of the CDR3 is 12 residues. Trimming removed 6 bases from V and 9 bases from J; junction bases left unmatched: 6. Germline CDR1 and CDR2: LNHDA and SQIVND (reference sequence). CDR3 loop: CASSRQGYSYTF. For the CDR3, the DNA is TGTGCCAGTAGCCGACAGGGGTATAGCTACACCTTC.

The gene calls are TRBV6-4 and TRBJ1-1; D not certain. V dropped 2 bases and J dropped 5 bases, with 9 bases sitting between them. Per the germline V gene, CDR1 is MRHNA and CDR2 is SNTAGT. The CDR3 is 13 residues long. The CDR3 is CASSDLAGTEAFF. The CDR3 nucleotides read TGTGCCAGCAGTGACCTGGCAGGTACTGAAGCTTTCTTT.

The V call is TRBV5-1, the J call TRBJ1-2; D remains unclear. The CDR3 is 14 residues long. The germline CDR1 and CDR2 sequences are SGHRS and YFSETQ. With 5 bases removed from V and 3 bases from J, the gap between germline ends came to 14 bases. The CDR3 DNA is TGCGCCAGCAGTCATACAGTGGGTGACTATGGCTACACCTTC. It encodes CASSHTVGDYGYTF.

This chain joins TRBV5-8 and TRBJ1-2, with 12 bases matching TRBD1. CDR3 length: 15 residues. V was clipped by 0 bases and J by 8 bases; unmatched bases: 5. The germline gives CDR1 SGHTS, CDR2 YDEGEE. CDR3 in DNA: TGTGCCAGCAGCTTGGCCGGGACAGGGGGCGAGGGCTACACCTTC. This encodes CASSLAGTGGEGYTF.

The chain links TRBV30 to TRBJ1-5; D unclear. The CDR3 has 13 residues. Germline V CDR1 and CDR2: GTSNPN, SVGIG (reference sequence). Trimming shortened V by 8 bases and J by 4 bases, and 15 bases separated the two germline ends. CDR3 sequence (DNA): TGTGCCGGCGCATTGGGCGTTAATCAGCCCCAGCATTTT. Protein: CAGALGVNQPQHF.

The chain is built from TRBV5-4 and TRBJ2-5; unclear D gene. Germline V lookup: CDR1 SGHNT, CDR2 YYREEE (reference sequence). This CDR3 contains 15 residues. V lost 4 bases and J lost 4, with 17 bases in between. The CDR3 loop reads CASSLGSLSRETQYF. CDR3 nucleotide sequence: TGTGCCAGCAGCCTAGGAAGTTTGAGTCGAGAGACCCAGTACTTC.

The chain carries TRBV27 and TRBJ2-5; 7 positions agree with TRBD1. This CDR3 region has 15 residues. Germline V gene sequence: CDR1 MNHEY, CDR2 SMNVEV (reference sequence). With V trimmed by 7 bases and J by 1 base, 9 bases remained unmatched. The CDR3 nucleotides are TGTGCCAGCATGGGGGCCGGGACAGCCCAAGAGACCCAGTACTTC. This gives the protein CASMGAGTAQETQYF.

The chain carries TRBV2 and TRBJ2-7; 7 nucleotides align to TRBD2. CDR1 and CDR2 (germline): SNHLY, FYNNEI. The CDR3 contains 13 residues. V trimming: 7 bases; J trimming: 3 bases; junction bases outside the gene matches: 6. In DNA form, the CDR3 reads TGTGCCAGCAAAAGCACTAGCGACTACGAGCAGTACTTC. Its translation is CASKSTSDYEQYF. Full variable domain (remainder filled in from reference TRBV2 and TRBJ2-7): EPEVTQTPSHQVTQMGQEVILRCVPISNHLYFYWYRQILGQKVEFLVSFYNNEISEKSEIFDDQFSVERPDGSNFTLKIRSTKLEDSAMYFCASKSTSDYEQYFGPGTRLTVT.

This clone was counted once. V usage is TRBV5-1 and J usage is TRBJ2-3; D uncertain. V gave up 4 bases and J gave up 0 bases, with 12 bases separating them. The CDR3 is 15 amino acids. The germline gives CDR1 SGHRS, CDR2 YFSETQ. CDR3 bases: TGCGCCAGCAGCCCCCCGGTTGGTAGCACAGATACGCAGTATTTT. Translating it yields CASSPPVGSTDTQYF.

The chain couples TRBV19 to TRBJ1-5; 7 nucleotides match TRBD1. Germline assignment: CDR1 LNHDA and CDR2 SQIVND (reference sequence). Unmatched junction bases numbered 8, after V lost 0 bases and J lost 0 bases. CDR3 length equals 18 residues. This CDR3 is CASSIDWGQHFSNQPQHF. The CDR3 DNA reads as TGTGCCAGTAGTATAGATTGGGGACAGCATTTTAGCAATCAGCCCCAGCATTTT. The variable domain in full, with the rest retrieved from reference TRBV19 and TRBJ1-5, is DGGITQSPKYLFRKEGQNVTLSCEQNLNHDAMYWYRQDPGQGLRLIYYSQIVNDFQKGDIAEGYSVSREKKESFPLTVTSAQKNPTAFYLCASSIDWGQHFSNQPQHFGDGTRLSIL.